A selection of T cell receptor beta chains follows, all from one sample in a study of resident and recirculating memory T cells in vitiligo. Repertoires were generated with immunoSEQ multiplex PCR, while TCRdb's copy carries only in-frame clones and drops some. This table has tens of thousands of clones, 90% to 95% appearing once. The sequencing input was blood. These receptors were obtained from a male donor with vitiligo. Each CDR3 is given with its conserved first and last residue. The D gene is left open where the match is weak. Expanded clones get a size class; other rows say once, few or many, or leave the size out.

j_call clone_size v_call d_call cdr3_aa cdr3_nt
TRBJ2-7 NA TRBV11-3 NA CASSFGEGLEFPEQYF NA
TRBJ2-3 NA TRBV28 TRBD1 CASRQTTGADTQYF TGTGCCAGCAGGCAGACGACAGGGGCAGATACGCAGTATTTT
TRBJ2-7 NA TRBV18 NA CASSTLAKSSYEQYF TGTGCCAGCTCAACCTTAGCAAAAAGCTCCTACGAGCAGTACTTC
TRBJ2-7 NA TRBV5-1 TRBD2 CASSFGLAAEREQYF TGCGCCAGCAGCTTCGGACTAGCGGCCGAGCGCGAGCAGTACTTC
TRBJ2-7 once TRBV6-4 NA CASSPNGYEQYF TGTGCCAGCAGTCCAAACGGTTACGAGCAGTACTTC
TRBJ2-1 NA TRBV5-5 TRBD2 CASSYGLASHNEQFF TGTGCCAGCAGCTACGGACTAGCGAGTCACAATGAGCAGTTCTTC
TRBJ2-2 NA TRBV15 TRBD1 CATSRDRRDTGELFF TGTGCCACCAGCAGGGACAGGAGAGACACCGGGGAGCTGTTTTTT
TRBJ2-1 few TRBV11-2 NA CASSSRGARISYNEQFF TGTGCCAGCAGCTCACGGGGTGCTCGCATCTCCTACAATGAGCAGTTCTTC
TRBJ1-1 NA TRBV10-3 NA CAISDWEDTEAFF TGTGCCATCAGTGATTGGGAGGACACTGAAGCTTTCTTT
TRBJ1-1 NA TRBV5-1 NA CASRTAEGNTEAFF TGCGCCAGCAGGACGGCAGAGGGGAACACTGAAGCTTTCTTT
TRBJ2-3 NA TRBV9 TRBD2 CASSPDPSGWRTDTQYF TGTGCCAGCAGCCCCGATCCTAGCGGTTGGAGAACAGATACGCAGTATTTT
TRBJ2-3 NA TRBV28 TRBD1 CASSSGTGSTDTQYF TGTGCCAGCAGTTCGGGGACAGGGAGCACAGATACGCAGTATTTT
TRBJ2-1 NA TRBV2 NA CASSEAHPGAASYNEQFF TGTGCCAGCAGTGAAGCCCACCCTGGGGCGGCTTCCTACAATGAGCAGTTCTTC
TRBJ1-2 NA TRBV25-1 TRBD1 CASSEWGTGVGYTF TGTGCCAGCAGTGAATGGGGGACAGGGGTCGGCTACACCTTC
TRBJ1-2 NA TRBV7-9 NA CASSLGGTYGYTF TGTGCCAGCAGCTTAGGGGGGACTTACGGCTACACCTTC
TRBJ1-4 once TRBV27 TRBD1 CASSPSFGDRVEKLFF TGTGCCAGCAGCCCGTCCTTTGGGGACAGGGTTGAAAAACTGTTTTTT
TRBJ2-5 NA TRBV11-3 NA CASSLDPGLPGLETQYF TGTGCCAGCAGCTTAGATCCGGGGTTGCCAGGATTGGAGACCCAGTACTTC
TRBJ2-3 NA TRBV28 TRBD1 CASSLDRGDFADTQYF TGTGCCAGCAGTTTGGACAGGGGTGATTTTGCAGATACGCAGTATTTT
TRBJ1-1 NA TRBV9 TRBD1 CASSAPGQFEAFF TGTGCCAGCAGCGCCCCGGGACAGTTTGAAGCTTTCTTT
TRBJ2-1 NA TRBV5-6 NA CASSLGAVTYNEQFF TGTGCCAGCAGCTTGGGTGCGGTGACCTACAATGAGCAGTTCTTC
TRBJ2-6 NA TRBV4-1 TRBD1 CASSPTGLRSGANVLTF TGCGCCAGCAGCCCGACAGGGTTGCGCTCTGGGGCCAACGTCCTGACTTTC
TRBJ1-4 NA TRBV28 NA CASSSGDATNEKLFF TGTGCCAGCAGCTCGGGGGACGCAACTAATGAAAAACTGTTTTTT
TRBJ2-7 NA TRBV11-2 NA CASSLSSRYEQYF TGTGCCAGCAGCTTATCTAGCAGGTACGAGCAGTACTTC
TRBJ2-1 NA TRBV9 NA CASSFAGLLQNEQFF TGTGCCAGCAGCTTCGCGGGACTCCTCCAAAATGAGCAGTTCTTC
TRBJ2-5 NA TRBV11-2 NA CASSYTRTQETQYF TGTGCCAGCAGCTACACTAGGACCCAAGAGACCCAGTACTTC
TRBJ2-5 once TRBV5-1 NA CASSLAPQQETQYF TGCGCCAGCAGCTTGGCCCCCCAGCAAGAGACCCAGTACTTC
TRBJ2-7 NA TRBV11-2 NA CASSQQGYEQYF TGTGCCAGCAGCCAACAGGGCTACGAGCAGTACTTC
TRBJ1-5 NA TRBV7-9 NA CASSLSTGYYQPQHF TGTGCCAGCAGCTTAAGTACAGGGTACTATCAGCCCCAGCATTTT
TRBJ2-2 NA TRBV5-4 TRBD1 CASSLQGQGGELFF TGTGCCAGCAGCTTACAGGGGCAAGGTGGGGAGCTGTTTTTT
TRBJ2-2 NA TRBV9 TRBD2 CASSARAGNTGELFF TGTGCCAGCAGCGCGCGAGCGGGAAACACCGGGGAGCTGTTTTTT
TRBJ2-7 NA TRBV27 NA CATAAGLDYEQYF TGTGCCACCGCGGCCGGTTTGGACTACGAGCAGTACTTC
TRBJ2-1 NA TRBV29-1 TRBD2 CSVGTSGRNEQFF TGCAGCGTGGGGACTAGCGGGCGCAATGAGCAGTTCTTC
TRBJ2-3 NA TRBV5-1 TRBD1 CASSLGDRGRDTQYF TGCGCCAGCAGCTTGGGGGACAGGGGAAGGGATACGCAGTATTTT
TRBJ2-1 NA TRBV11-2 TRBD2 CASSSAGGSYNEQFF TGTGCCAGCAGCTCGGCGGGGGGATCCTACAATGAGCAGTTCTTC
TRBJ2-1 NA TRBV27 NA CASSTDYNYNEQFF TGTGCCAGCAGTACGGACTACAATTACAATGAGCAGTTCTTC
TRBJ1-5 NA TRBV5-1 TRBD1 CASKITGGGNQPQHF TGCGCCAGCAAAATCACAGGGGGGGGCAATCAGCCCCAGCATTTT